This TCR beta chain stems from a study of blood T cell repertoires in COVID-19. On the study more broadly: Whether acute or convalescent, the COVID-19 samples came from the United States, Italy and Spain. T cells, B-cell-depleted T cells, or PBMCs supplied cDNA or gDNA.

Original methodology: Reference gene primer amplification gave estimated nucleated cell counts. TCRdb keeps only in-frame clones here, not all; method: immunoSEQ multiplex PCR. The DNA was the basis for D and trimming; V, J and clone size are from that table. The table shows 100,000 to 150,000 clones, with about 88% occurring only once. The sample holds one count of this clone. The ends were cut back, 0 bases at V and 6 bases at J, with 20 bases in the middle. This CDR3 contains 18 residues. CDR1 is SGHVS and CDR2 is FNYEAQ in the germline V gene. This chain links TRBV7-6 with TRBJ2-2; possible D gene TRBD2, 7 bases. This sequence originates from a human donor in a cohort sampled during active COVID-19. The sequenced sample consisted of peripheral blood. CDR3 bases: TGTGCCAGCAGCTTAGCTGCGGGGGCCTACTCTGCCGCCGGGGAGCTGTTTTTT. This gives the protein CASSLAAGAYSAAGELFF.